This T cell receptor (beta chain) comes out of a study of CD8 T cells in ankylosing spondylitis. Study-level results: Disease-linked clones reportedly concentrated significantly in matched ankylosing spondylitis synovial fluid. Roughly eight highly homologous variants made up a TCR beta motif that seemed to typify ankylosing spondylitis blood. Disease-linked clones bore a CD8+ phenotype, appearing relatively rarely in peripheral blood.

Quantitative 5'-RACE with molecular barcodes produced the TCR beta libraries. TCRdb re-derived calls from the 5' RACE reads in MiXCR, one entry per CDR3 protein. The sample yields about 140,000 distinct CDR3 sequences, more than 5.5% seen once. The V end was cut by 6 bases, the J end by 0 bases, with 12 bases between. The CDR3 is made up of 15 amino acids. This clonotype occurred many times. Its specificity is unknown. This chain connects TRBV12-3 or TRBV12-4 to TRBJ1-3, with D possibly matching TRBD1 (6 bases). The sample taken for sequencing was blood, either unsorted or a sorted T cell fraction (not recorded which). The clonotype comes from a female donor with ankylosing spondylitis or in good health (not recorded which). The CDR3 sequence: CASRETGFSGNTIYF. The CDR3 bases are TGTGCCAGCAGAGAAACAGGGTTCTCTGGAAACACCATATATTTT.